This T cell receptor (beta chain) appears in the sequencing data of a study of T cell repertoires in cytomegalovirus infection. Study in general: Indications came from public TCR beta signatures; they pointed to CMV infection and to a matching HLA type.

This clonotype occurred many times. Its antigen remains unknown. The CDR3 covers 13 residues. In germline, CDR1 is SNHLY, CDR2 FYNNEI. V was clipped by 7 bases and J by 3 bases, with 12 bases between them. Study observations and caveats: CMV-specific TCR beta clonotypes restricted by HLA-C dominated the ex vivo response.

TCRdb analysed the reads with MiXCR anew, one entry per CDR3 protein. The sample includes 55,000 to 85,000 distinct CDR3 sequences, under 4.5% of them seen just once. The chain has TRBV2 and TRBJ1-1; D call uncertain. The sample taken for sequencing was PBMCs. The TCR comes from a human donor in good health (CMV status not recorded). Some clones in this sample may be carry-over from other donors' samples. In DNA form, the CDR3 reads TGTGCCAGCATGTTGAGGGTGGACACTGAAGCTTTCTTT. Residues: CASMLRVDTEAFF.